Below are 19 T cell receptor beta chains sequenced from a single sample in a study of blood T cell repertoires in COVID-19. Method: immunoSEQ multiplex PCR; TCRdb's copy keeps in-frame clones and lacks some. The profile shows under 250,000 clones, 83% of them singletons. The sequenced sample was PBMCs or T cells enriched from blood (not recorded which). The receptors were gathered from a woman aged 40 to 50 who had been exposed to COVID-19.

The rearrangement joins TRBV4-2 to TRBJ1-5; maybe TRBD1 (6 bases). V lost 0 bases to trimming and J lost 1 base, with 10 bases between them. The CDR3 loop spans 16 amino acids. The V gene's germline CDR1 is LGHNA and CDR2 YNFKEQ. CDR3 sequence: CASSQDQTGSNQPQHF. The CDR3 bases are TGTGCCAGCAGCCAAGATCAAACAGGGAGCAATCAGCCCCAGCATTTT.

There are a few counts of this clone. The chain links TRBV25-1 to TRBJ2-2, with 8 bases lining up with TRBD1. Unmatched junction bases numbered 15, after V lost 4 bases and J lost 5 bases. Germline V lookup: CDR1 MGHDK, CDR2 SYGVNS. The CDR3 is 18 amino acids. The CDR3 spells CASSGHAGGQGGTGELFF. As DNA, the CDR3 is TGTGCCAGCAGTGGGCACGCCGGCGGACAGGGTGGAACCGGGGAGCTGTTTTTT.

This sequence joins TRBV28 and TRBJ1-2, with 8 bases identical to TRBD1. CDR3 size: 11 residues. Per germline, CDR1 MDHEN and CDR2 SYDVKM. With V trimmed by 8 bases and J by 6 bases, 2 bases remained unmatched. CDR3 protein: CASLQGDGYTF. The CDR3 nucleotides read TGTGCCAGCCTACAGGGGGATGGCTACACCTTC.

The gene calls are TRBV7-9 and TRBJ2-2, with TRBD2 as a possible D gene (5 bases). The CDR3 contains 13 residues. The V end was cut by 7 bases, the J end by 6 bases, with 12 bases between. CDR1 SEHNR and CDR2 FQNEAQ come from the germline V gene (reference sequence). The CDR3 here is CASTPVEAGELFF. The CDR3 region has the DNA TGTGCCAGCACCCCTGTGGAGGCCGGGGAGCTGTTTTTT.

This clone was recorded only once. This chain connects TRBV4-1 to TRBJ2-4, with TRBD1 matching 7 bases. CDR1 MGHRA and CDR2 YSYEKL come from the germline V gene. The CDR3 length is 18 residues. V gave up 0 bases and J gave up 0 bases; unmatched junction bases: 8. The CDR3 sequence: CASSQENPGQRAKNIQYF. The CDR3 DNA follows: TGCGCCAGCAGCCAAGAAAACCCGGGACAGAGAGCCAAAAACATTCAGTACTTC.

The gene calls are TRBV2 and TRBJ2-6; unclear D gene. The CDR3 covers 14 residues. Trimming took off 7 bases at V and 1 base at J, with 8 bases between the two ends. Germline CDR1 SNHLY, CDR2 FYNNEI. This CDR3 reads CASTGDSGANVLTF. CDR3 nucleotides: TGTGCCAGCACCGGAGATTCTGGGGCCAACGTCCTGACTTTC.

This clone has a single count. CDR3 DNA: TGTGCCAGCAGTTTGTCAGCGAGCAATCAGCCCCAGCATTTT. This sequence encodes CASSLSASNQPQHF. This rearrangement joins TRBV28 to TRBJ1-5; no clear D gene. Trimming cost V 3 bases and J 1 base, with 7 bases left between them. Germline V gene data show CDR1 as MDHEN and CDR2 as SYDVKM. This CDR3 has 14 residues.

V is TRBV7-2 and J is TRBJ1-6; no clear D gene. There are 13 residues in the CDR3. Germline V gives CDR1 SGHTA, CDR2 FQGNSA. Trimming took 8 bases from V and 6 from J, leaving 11 bases between them. This chain's CDR3 is CASRRTGNSPLHF. For the CDR3, the DNA is TGTGCCAGCCGGAGGACCGGTAATTCACCCCTCCACTTT.

J is TRBJ1-4 and V is TRBV9; no clear D gene. Germline V gene data show CDR1 as SGDLS and CDR2 as YYNGEE. The CDR3 has 14 residues. V dropped 1 base and J dropped 7 bases, with 11 bases sitting between them. The CDR3 spells CASSVPGESEKLFF. For the CDR3, the DNA is TGTGCCAGCAGCGTACCGGGAGAGAGTGAAAAACTGTTTTTT.

This clone was counted at least ten times. This chain connects TRBV9 to TRBJ2-6, with 7 nucleotides matching TRBD2. This CDR3 is 15 amino acids long. Per germline, CDR1 SGDLS and CDR2 YYNGEE. After removal of 2 bases from V and 5 bases from J, the junction contained 4 bases not matched to a gene. CDR3 sequence reads: CASSVGGTWANVLTF. As DNA, the CDR3 is TGTGCCAGCAGCGTGGGGGGGACTTGGGCCAACGTCCTGACTTTC.

This clone qualifies as medium-sized. The V gene is TRBV7-2, the J gene TRBJ2-7, with 11 nucleotides matching TRBD2. Per the germline V gene, CDR1 is SGHTA and CDR2 is FQGNSA. This CDR3 has 17 amino acids. Germline trimming cut 1 base from V and 0 bases from J; bases unmatched to any gene: 5. The CDR3 reads CASSLGPSGGSSYEQYF. The CDR3 nucleotides read TGTGCCAGCAGCTTAGGCCCTAGCGGGGGGTCCTCCTACGAGCAGTACTTC.

The chain links TRBV19 to TRBJ2-4; D perhaps matches TRBD1 (6 bases). V lost 3 bases, J lost 3 bases, and 21 bases lay in between. In germline, CDR1 is LNHDA, CDR2 SQIVND (reference sequence). This CDR3 is built from 18 residues. The CDR3 loop is CASSIPPGVVFSKNIQYF. In DNA form, the CDR3 reads TGTGCCAGTAGTATCCCGCCAGGGGTTGTTTTTAGCAAAAACATTCAGTACTTC.

This clone was seen at least ten times. This sequence joins TRBV19 and TRBJ1-4; weak D call: TRBD1 (5 bases). Between the trimmed V and J ends, which lost 1 base and 8 bases, there was a span of 11 bases. This CDR3 is built from 14 residues. Germline CDR1 LNHDA, CDR2 SQIVND (reference sequence). The CDR3 region is CASSIGTGPEKLFF. CDR3 nucleotide sequence: TGTGCCAGTAGTATAGGAACAGGACCGGAAAAACTGTTTTTT. The full variable domain, with the rest looked up from reference TRBV19 and TRBJ1-4, is DGGITQSPKYLFRKEGQNVTLSCEQNLNHDAMYWYRQDPGQGLRLIYYSQIVNDFQKGDIAEGYSVSREKKESFPLTVTSAQKNPTAFYLCASSIGTGPEKLFFGSGTQLSVL.

This clone showed up just a few times. This chain joins TRBV27 and TRBJ1-1; D remains unclear. V lost 5 bases and J lost 0, with 10 bases in between. The germline CDR1 and CDR2 sequences are MNHEY and SMNVEV (reference sequence). This CDR3 spans 14 amino acids. CDR3 in amino acids: CASSLRRMNTEAFF. The CDR3 DNA follows: TGTGCCAGCAGTCTCCGGCGGATGAACACTGAAGCTTTCTTT.

This clone turned up a few times. The chain employs TRBV14 and TRBJ2-1; D is perhaps TRBD2 (5 bases). CDR3 length: 14 amino acids. Germline-derived CDR1 and CDR2 are SGHDN and FVKESK. V was pared by 1 base and J by 6 bases, with 10 bases between. The CDR3 coding sequence is TGTGCCAGCAGCCAAGCGCCCGGGGTCAATGAGCAGTTCTTC. It is translated as CASSQAPGVNEQFF.

The V call is TRBV19, the J call TRBJ1-1, with TRBD1 as a possible D gene (6 bases). Trimming shortened V by 4 bases and J by 2 bases, and 11 bases separated the two germline ends. CDR1 is LNHDA and CDR2 is SQIVND in the germline V gene (reference sequence). The CDR3 loop spans 14 amino acids. The CDR3 reads CASSTLQGNTEAFF. Here the CDR3 DNA reads TGTGCCAGTAGTACTTTACAGGGCAACACTGAAGCTTTCTTT.

This sequence joins TRBV3-1 (or the pseudogene TRBV3-2) and TRBJ2-7; the match to TRBD1 covers 8 bases. The V gene's germline CDR1 is LGHDT and CDR2 YNNKEL (reference sequence). This CDR3 has 13 amino acids. After removal of 1 base from V and 7 bases from J, the junction contained 3 bases not matched to a gene. The CDR3 region is CASSQGTGIEQYF. The CDR3, as DNA: TGTGCCAGCAGCCAAGGGACAGGGATTGAGCAGTACTTC.

The CDR3 DNA reads TGTGCCATCAGTGAGGATGGGCCTTTACTCTCCTACGAGCAGTACTTC. Its translation is CAISEDGPLLSYEQYF. This chain connects TRBV10-3 to TRBJ2-7; D is undetermined. The CDR3 runs to 16 residues. Per germline, CDR1 ENHRY and CDR2 SYGVKD. V was cut by 2 bases and J by 0 bases, with 14 bases left in between.

This clone showed up just once. This chain uses TRBV10-3 with TRBJ1-2, with a possible D match to TRBD1 (5 bases). The CDR3 contains 17 residues. Germline lookup yields CDR1 ENHRY and CDR2 SYGVKD. Between the trimmed V and J ends, which lost 6 bases and 7 bases, there was a span of 27 bases. For the CDR3, the DNA is TGTGCCATCAGACCCACACAGGTGGGGCCTTTGTTGTCTGGCTACACCTTC. This gives the protein CAIRPTQVGPLLSGYTF.